Listed below are T cell receptor beta chains from one sample, sequenced in a study of blood T cell repertoires in COVID-19. Profiling relied on immunoSEQ multiplex PCR, and the TCRdb table lists in-frame clones only, not all of them. The sample lists roughly 300,000 clones; roughly nine tenths were seen once. The specimen sequenced was PBMCs or T cells enriched from blood (not recorded which). The source of these receptors is a woman in her twenties or thirties who had recovered from COVID-19. Each CDR3 is given with its conserved first and last residue. Fields, in order: J gene, V gene, CDR3 protein.

>TRBJ2-7|TRBV15
CATSREASTSPISYEQYF
>TRBJ1-2|TRBV28
CASGWDRGSYGYTF
>TRBJ2-2|TRBV9
CASSHSGELFF
>TRBJ2-7|TRBV7-9
CASSLAGSREQYF
>TRBJ2-1|TRBV6-5
CASSGLADNEQFF
>TRBJ2-7|TRBV28
CASSLGGGYEQYF
>TRBJ1-2|TRBV6-5
CASRPDRRYGYTF
>TRBJ1-2|TRBV5-1
CASSLDTSGPYGYTF
>TRBJ1-1|TRBV28
CASSRIPRDRAVEAFF
>TRBJ2-2|TRBV4-1
CASSRIRGIGELFF
>TRBJ2-5|TRBV4-3
CASSQVWASAETQYF
>TRBJ2-1|TRBV24-1
CATTSGLTGGNEQFF
>TRBJ2-1|TRBV4-1
CASSQPGGAMGNEQFF
>TRBJ1-2|TRBV11-2
CASSRGPLSYTF
>TRBJ2-7|TRBV28
CASSLPGQSYEQYF
>TRBJ2-7|TRBV19
CASSISVGTQQYEQYF
>TRBJ1-3|TRBV11-3
CASSRGTASGNTIYF
>TRBJ1-1|TRBV19
CASIQGSTEAFF
>TRBJ1-3|TRBV6-5
CASKPGLGGNTIYF
>TRBJ1-2|TRBV5-1
CASRLLSGVGYGYTF
>TRBJ1-4|TRBV5-1
CASRSGGSINEKLFF
>TRBJ1-1|TRBV7-3
CASSMGQGMNTEAFF
>TRBJ1-2|TRBV29-1
CSVVQGRGGGYTF
>TRBJ2-3|TRBV4-3
CASSAGGLITDTQYF
>TRBJ1-2|TRBV28
CASLPPGQGAPNYGYTF
>TRBJ1-6|TRBV28
CASSLDISNSPLHF
>TRBJ2-3|TRBV9
CASSFGTTTDTQYF
>TRBJ2-7|TRBV9
CASSRGDREEQYF
>TRBJ2-2|TRBV7-7
CASSPDRVSNGELFF
>TRBJ1-2|TRBV5-1
CASSLDYSKNYGYTF
>TRBJ2-3|TRBV15
CATSQGLSTDTQYF
>TRBJ2-2|TRBV1
CTSSGGLASTGELFF
>TRBJ2-6|TRBV19
CASHRDRGLSGANVLTF
>TRBJ2-1|TRBV6-6
CASSKQGSYNEQFF
>TRBJ1-2|TRBV6-2/TRBV6-3
CASSSAGTEIRLGYTF
>TRBJ2-7|TRBV6-5
CASSFTGGTYEQYF